Listed here is a single TCR beta chain. No cognate antigen has been identified for it. The record has no base qualities; no much larger clone is one base away. TCRbeta CDR3 regions were amplified from genomic DNA by means of the immunoSEQ Assay, a bias-controlled multiplex PCR. In the paper's pipeline: The number of nucleated cells in each sample was estimated by amplification of reference gene primers within the assay. To quantify the absolute abundance of each unique TCRbeta CDR3 rearrangement, sequence reads were collapsed and filtered. For each sample, productive Simpson clonality was calculated by taking the square root of Simpson's diversity index across productive rearrangements. TCRdb took over this immuneACCESS table, retaining in-frame rearrangements with V and J assigned. Such tables are incomplete; in checked studies, under half of the missing clones stem from an unresolved V gene, and the remainder is unexplained. Clonal size and the V and J genes are those of that table, whereas D and trimming came from the DNA. The sample table contains roughly 200,000 clones; only one count was recorded for more than 60% of them. The ten largest clones capture roughly 14% of the sample.

After removal of 4 bases from V and 10 bases from J, the junction retains 11 bases not matched to a gene. The cysteine opens and the phenylalanine closes a CDR3 of 13 amino acids. The sequence is cut down to CDR3 DNA, 39 bases in frame from base 1. Sequences GTSNPN (CDR1) and SVGIG (CDR2) are obtained from the germline V gene (reference sequence). The data stem from a study of blood T cell repertoires in COVID-19 (dated by TCRdb to the early 2020s). Broadly, across the study: Samples from collaborators originated in the United States, Italy and Spain and spanned both the acute and convalescent phases of COVID-19. The prospective study material was composed of cDNA or gDNA derived from T cells, B-cell-depleted T cells, or PBMCs. Deeply sampled blood TCRbeta repertoires from subjects exposed to, actively infected with, or recovered from COVID-19 were included in the dataset. The repertoires were released in a freely available public database intended as a resource for research on the immune response to SARS-CoV-2. The samples were drawn from two sources: the first 160 participants of the ongoing ImmuneRACE study, and 1,000 to 1,500 subjects contributed by 6 global collaborators. A de-identified subject ID, COVID-19 status, age in years and sex were almost always included in the sample metadata. HLA class I and class II types, where available, came from metadata supplied by the sample provider rather than from assay-based typing. What the authors observed across the whole study: The quantity of clinical and demographic metadata differed by source and by participant and was supplied without curation.

Samples from volunteer blood donors who had recovered from COVID-19 were contributed by a second Seattle source. The collaborating institutions used their own protocols to collect whole blood in K2EDTA tubes. For TCRbeta analysis, collaborators shipped samples in one of three forms: frozen whole blood, isolated PBMCs, or DNA extracted from either of those sample types. The sequence links TRBV30 to TRBJ1-1, and TRBD1 aligns with 8 junction nucleotides. Source material: peripheral blood. The sequence came from a man in his fifties who had recovered from COVID-19. DNA sequence: TGTGCCTGGAATCCGGGACAGGTTTCGAGAGCTTTCTTT. It codes for CAWNPGQVSRAFF.